This T cell receptor beta chain was recorded in a study of T-cell reconstitution after alpha-beta-depleted transplantation in children. This clonotype was observed a handful of times. Its target is not known. A TCRbeta library incorporating unique molecular identifiers was prepared. TCRdb itself ran the PCR reads through MiXCR, one entry per CDR3 protein. The table lists fewer than 250,000 distinct CDR3 sequences, roughly 15% of them singletons. Study findings and constraints: After one year, T-cell counts and TCRbeta diversity mostly came from new T cells. TCRbeta diversity was high at day 60 in some patients (a result of surviving recipient T cells and thymic progenitors).

Trimming shortened V by 2 bases and J by 7 bases, and 9 bases separated the two germline ends. CDR3 length: 12 residues. Germline V gene sequence: CDR1 SGHTA, CDR2 FQGNSA. This receptor was taken from a male patient aged 2-10 years who had a stem cell transplant for acute lymphoblastic leukemia, so the T cells may come from the graft donor. This rearrangement joins TRBV7-2 to TRBJ2-7; weak D call: TRBD1 (6 bases). The source was PBMCs, mostly from graft donor cells, collected 360 days after TCRalphabeta/CD19-depleted stem cell transplant. CDR3 sequence: CASSLQGWEQYF. CDR3 nucleotide sequence: TGTGCCAGCAGCTTACAGGGGTGGGAGCAGTACTTC.